The sequence of this T cell receptor beta chain was determined in a study of blood T cell repertoires in COVID-19. About the research overall: Nucleic acid was either cDNA or gDNA, and it came from T cells, B-cell-depleted T cells, or PBMCs.

As handled by the study authors: The authors estimated nucleated cell counts from reference gene primer amplification. Method: immunoSEQ multiplex PCR; TCRdb's copy keeps in-frame clones and lacks some. D and trimming come from the DNA, and the V and J calls and clone size come from that table. Among approximately 190,000 clones listed, 80% to 90% were seen once. The J segment lost 6 bases and the V segment lost 9 bases, leaving 9 bases of the junction unmatched. The germline CDR1 and CDR2 sequences are SGHTS and YDEGEE. The CDR3 extends over 14 amino acids. V usage is TRBV5-8 and J usage is TRBJ2-2; 9 bases align to TRBD1. The specimen was peripheral blood. This receptor was obtained from a human donor in a cohort sampled during active COVID-19. In nucleotides, the CDR3 is TGTGCCACCCGGGACAGGGCGTTCGCCGGGGAGCTGTTTTTT. This encodes CATRDRAFAGELFF.